The clone carrying this T cell receptor (beta chain) was observed once. The protocol was immunoSEQ multiplex PCR, while the TCRdb copy is restricted to in-frame clones and leaves out a portion. The sample includes around 70,000 clones, roughly 92% seen only once; the top ten take 10% to 11%. The sample belongs to a study of Tregs in tolerant kidney transplant recipients. From germline, CDR1 is LGHNA and CDR2 YSLEER. With 0 bases removed from V and 5 bases from J, the gap between germline ends came to 19 bases. CDR3 length: 18 amino acids. The specimen comprised CD8+ T cells from blood, sampled before the transplant. This sequence was found in a human donor who received a combined kidney and bone marrow transplant. This chain links TRBV4-3 with TRBJ2-2; TRBD2 is a possible D gene (6 bases). In nucleotides, the CDR3 is TGCGCCAGCAGCCAAGAGGGGGGTTCCGGCGGGATAACCGGGGAGCTGTTTTTT. Translation: CASSQEGGSGGITGELFF.